The 14 T cell receptor beta chains reported below all come from one sample, sequenced in a study of blood T cells in healthy people across ages. The authors ran a second PCR of about 7 to 11 cycles using a sample-barcoded 5' primer and a J-beta primer mix. From the 5' RACE reads, TCRdb called clonotypes with MiXCR, one entry per CDR3 protein. The table includes roughly 700,000 distinct CDR3 sequences, around half detected once. Sequencing was done on a sample of blood. The receptor source for this set is a woman aged 60-70 years in good health.

This chain uses TRBV7-2 with TRBJ1-5, with no clear D. The CDR3 loop spans 16 amino acids. Per germline, CDR1 SGHTA and CDR2 FQGNSA. Trimming removed 3 bases at V and 2 bases at J, with 14 bases between. CDR3 protein: CASSFDARGRNQPQHF. CDR3 in DNA: TGTGCCAGCAGCTTCGACGCGCGCGGGCGCAATCAGCCCCAGCATTTT.

The V call is TRBV27, the J call TRBJ2-1, with TRBD1 identical over 7 bases. This CDR3 spans 14 amino acids. J lost 7 bases, V lost 6 bases, and 9 bases had no gene match. Per the germline V gene, CDR1 is MNHEY and CDR2 is SMNVEV (reference sequence). This CDR3 is CASSLGTVLNEQFF. The CDR3 region has the DNA TGTGCCAGCAGCTTGGGGACAGTTCTTAATGAGCAGTTCTTC.

This clonotype appeared once. This may be a read error: a much more frequent sequence differs by one nucleotide. The chain couples TRBV7-3 to TRBJ2-5, with 10 bases lining up with TRBD2. V lost 7 bases to trimming and J lost 11 bases; unmatched junction nucleotides: 10. The CDR3 spans 13 residues. From germline, CDR1 is SGHTA and CDR2 FQGTGA. The CDR3 spells CASNEREGYEQYF. In DNA, the CDR3 is TGTGCCAGCAATGAGCGGGAGGGTTATGAGCAGTACTTC. The full variable domain, in which reference TRBV7-3 and TRBJ2-5 provide the parts outside the CDR3, is GAGVSQTPSNKVTEKGKYVELRCDPISGHTALYWYRQSLGQGPEFLIYFQGTGAADDSGLPNDRFFAVRPEGSVSTLKIQRTERGDSAVYLCASNEREGYEQYFGPGTRLLVL.

The chain carries TRBV19 and TRBJ2-6; D is ambiguous. This CDR3 comprises 15 residues. Germline-derived CDR1 and CDR2 are LNHDA and SQIVND (reference sequence). The V end was cut by 7 bases, the J end by 3 bases, with 13 bases between. Here the CDR3 DNA reads TGTGCCAGTATGAGGCCTGGGGATGGGGCCAACGTCCTGACTTTC. Translating it yields CASMRPGDGANVLTF.

This clonotype was observed a handful of times. The chain couples TRBV28 to TRBJ2-7; TRBD2 might be the D (6 bases). Germline-derived CDR1 and CDR2 are MDHEN and SYDVKM. The CDR3 is 16 amino acids. The germline V and J ends were trimmed by 4 bases and 0 bases, with 16 bases remaining between them. CDR3 amino acids: CASSSPGGKISYEQYF. CDR3 nucleotides: TGTGCCAGCAGTTCGCCTGGCGGGAAGATCTCCTACGAGCAGTACTTC.

This sequence joins TRBV5-1 and TRBJ1-2, with D maybe TRBD1 (6 bases). Trimming removed 2 bases from V and 4 bases from J, with 12 bases in between. Looked up from germline, CDR1 is SGHRS and CDR2 is YFSETQ. The CDR3 is 14 amino acids. The CDR3, as DNA: TGCGCCAGCAGCTTCGGGACATTTAGCTATGGCTACACCTTC. Translation gives CASSFGTFSYGYTF.

This clonotype was seen ten or more times. The V call is TRBV20-1, the J call TRBJ1-1; D is perhaps TRBD1 (6 bases). The CDR3 is 14 amino acids. Germline CDR1 DFQATT, CDR2 SNEGSKA (reference sequence). Trimming cost V 5 bases and J 1 base, with 14 bases left between them. The CDR3 DNA reads as TGCAGTGCTCCAGGGATAGGGGGGAACACTGAAGCTTTCTTT. This translates into CSAPGIGGNTEAFF.

V and J are TRBV11-1 and TRBJ1-6, with D uncertain. Germline lookup yields CDR1 SGHAT and CDR2 FQDESV (reference sequence). Trimming removed 2 bases from V and 9 bases from J, with 11 bases in between. The CDR3 is 14 residues long. The CDR3 loop is CASSLPGLGSPLHF. The CDR3 coding sequence is TGTGCCAGCAGCTTACCTGGGCTCGGTTCACCCCTCCACTTT.

The chain uses TRBV10-3 and TRBJ1-1; D is unresolved. Germline V gives CDR1 ENHRY, CDR2 SYGVKD. Between the trimmed V and J ends, which lost 6 bases and 1 base, there was a span of 15 bases. This CDR3 spans 15 amino acids. DNA of the CDR3: TGTGCCATCAGCACCGGGCTCGATCCGAACACTGAAGCTTTCTTT. This translates into CAISTGLDPNTEAFF.

This CDR3 is CASSPRPLGELFF. Written as DNA, the CDR3 is TGCGCCAGCAGCCCCCGACCCCTCGGGGAGCTGTTTTTT. The V and J genes are TRBV4-3 and TRBJ2-2, with D uncertain. V shed 4 bases and J shed 7 bases, with 10 bases lying between them. The CDR3 runs 13 residues. Germline CDR1 reads LGHNA; CDR2 reads YSLEER.

This clonotype was counted a few times. Here the CDR3 reads CATSDPTSGSYEQYF. CDR3 DNA: TGTGCCACCAGTGATCCGACTAGCGGGAGCTACGAGCAGTACTTC. The chain links TRBV24-1 to TRBJ2-7, with 12 bases that match TRBD2. The germline V gene encodes CDR1 KGHDR and CDR2 SFDVKD. The trim removed 3 bases at V and 3 bases at J, leaving 2 bases unmatched. The CDR3 has 15 amino acids.

In its sample, this clonotype was seen once. The V gene is TRBV7-2, the J gene TRBJ2-5, with 7 positions matching TRBD2. Per the germline V gene, CDR1 is SGHTA and CDR2 is FQGNSA. Trimming removed 4 bases from V and 9 bases from J; junction bases left unmatched: 14. CDR3 length: 15 amino acids. The CDR3 reads CASSSEIIASGSQYF. CDR3 nucleotide sequence: TGTGCCAGCAGCTCCGAAATCATCGCTAGCGGTTCCCAGTACTTC.

The chain uses TRBV15 and TRBJ2-7; TRBD1 might be the D (5 bases). CDR3 length equals 14 residues. The V and J ends lost 4 bases and 1 base respectively, with 11 bases between them. Per the germline V gene, CDR1 is LNHNV and CDR2 is YYDKDF (reference sequence). CDR3 amino acids: CATSNPDRSYEQYF. DNA of the CDR3: TGTGCCACCAGCAACCCCGACAGATCCTACGAGCAGTACTTC.

The chain has TRBV28 and TRBJ2-7; 8 positions agree with TRBD1. The germline CDR1 and CDR2 sequences are MDHEN and SYDVKM. The CDR3 covers 16 residues. The trim removed 7 bases at V and 2 bases at J, leaving 13 bases unmatched. CDR3 in DNA: TGTGCCAGCAAACGGACCGGGACAGGCCCACCCTACGAGCAGTACTTC. As protein: CASKRTGTGPPYEQYF.